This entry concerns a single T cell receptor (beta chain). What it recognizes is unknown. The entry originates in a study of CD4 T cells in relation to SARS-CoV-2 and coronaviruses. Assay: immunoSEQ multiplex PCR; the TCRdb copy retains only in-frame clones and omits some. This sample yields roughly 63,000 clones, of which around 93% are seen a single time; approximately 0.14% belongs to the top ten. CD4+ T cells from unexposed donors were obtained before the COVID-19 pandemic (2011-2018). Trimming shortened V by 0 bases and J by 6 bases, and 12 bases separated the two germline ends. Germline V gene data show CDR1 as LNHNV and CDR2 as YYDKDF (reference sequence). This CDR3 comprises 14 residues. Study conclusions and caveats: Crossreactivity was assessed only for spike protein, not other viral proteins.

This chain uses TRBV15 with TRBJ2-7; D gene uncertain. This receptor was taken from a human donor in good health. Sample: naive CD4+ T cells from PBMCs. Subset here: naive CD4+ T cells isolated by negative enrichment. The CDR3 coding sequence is TGTGCCACCAGCAGAGATTCCGGGTGGACCGAGCAGTACTTC. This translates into CATSRDSGWTEQYF. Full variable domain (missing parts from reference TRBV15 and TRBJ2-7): DAMVIQNPRYQVTQFGKPVTLSCSQTLNHNVMYWYQQKSSQAPKLLFHYYDKDFNNEADTPDNFQSRRPNTSFCFLDIRSPGLGDTAMYLCATSRDSGWTEQYFGPGTRLTVT.